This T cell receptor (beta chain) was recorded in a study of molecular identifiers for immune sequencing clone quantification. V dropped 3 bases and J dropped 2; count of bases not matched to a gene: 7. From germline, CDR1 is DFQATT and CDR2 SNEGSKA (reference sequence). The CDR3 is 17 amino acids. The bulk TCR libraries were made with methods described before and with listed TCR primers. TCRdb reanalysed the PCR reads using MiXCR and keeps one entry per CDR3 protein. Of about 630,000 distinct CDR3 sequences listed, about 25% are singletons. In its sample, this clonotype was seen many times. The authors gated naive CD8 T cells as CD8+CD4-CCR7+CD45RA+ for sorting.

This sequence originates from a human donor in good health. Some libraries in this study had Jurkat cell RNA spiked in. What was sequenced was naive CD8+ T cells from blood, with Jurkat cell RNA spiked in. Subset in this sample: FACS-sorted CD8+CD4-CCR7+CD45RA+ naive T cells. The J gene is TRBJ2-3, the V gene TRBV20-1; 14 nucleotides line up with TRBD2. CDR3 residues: CSASSGLAGVDTDTQYF. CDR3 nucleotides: TGCAGTGCTAGTTCGGGACTAGCGGGAGTAGACACAGATACGCAGTATTTT.